Presented here are 10 T cell receptor beta chains from one specimen sequenced in a study of blood T cell repertoires in COVID-19. Libraries were prepared by immunoSEQ multiplex PCR; TCRdb keeps only in-frame clonotypes and omits some of them. The table lists around 200,000 clones, 85% to 90% of them singletons. The specimen sequenced was PBMCs or T cells enriched from blood (not recorded which). Receptors originate from a middle-aged woman with acute COVID-19.

The chain carries TRBV3-1 (or the pseudogene TRBV3-2) and TRBJ2-7, with 9 bases aligning to TRBD1. Germline V gives CDR1 LGHDT, CDR2 YNNKEL (reference sequence). Losses at the gene ends were 8 bases for V and 7 bases for J; bases not matched to a gene: 15. The CDR3 is 15 residues long. This CDR3 is CASLPPDRGGGEQYF. CDR3 coding DNA: TGTGCCAGCCTACCTCCGGACAGGGGTGGAGGGGAGCAGTACTTC.

The rearrangement joins TRBV2 to TRBJ2-7, with D possibly being TRBD2 (5 bases). The CDR3 runs 15 residues. V was pared by 6 bases and J by 0 bases, with 15 bases between. The germline CDR1 and CDR2 sequences are SNHLY and FYNNEI. The CDR3 spells CASRVTSNLSYEQYF. For the CDR3, the DNA is TGTGCCAGCAGGGTAACTAGTAACCTCTCCTACGAGCAGTACTTC.

The rearrangement links TRBV30 to TRBJ1-3; 7 nucleotides agree with TRBD1. V dropped 2 bases and J dropped 3; count of bases not matched to a gene: 7. The germline gives CDR1 GTSNPN, CDR2 SVGIG (reference sequence). The CDR3 covers 15 residues. In nucleotides, the CDR3 is TGTGCCTGGAGTCGGCGAGGGGGCTTTGGAAACACCATATATTTT. Amino acids: CAWSRRGGFGNTIYF. The full variable domain, completed using reference TRBV30 and TRBJ1-3, is SQTIHQWPATLVQPVGSPLSLECTVEGTSNPNLYWYRQAAGRGLQLLFYSVGIGQISSEVPQNLSASRPQDRQFILSSKKLLLSDSGFYLCAWSRRGGFGNTIYFGEGSWLTVV.

The genes are TRBV4-3 and TRBJ2-1; TRBD2 matches at 12 bases. The germline V gene encodes CDR1 LGHNA and CDR2 YSLEER. The ends lost 1 base at V and 4 bases at J; junction bases unmatched: 8. The CDR3 extends over 18 amino acids. The DNA for the CDR3 is TGCGCCAGCAGCCAAGTTCTAGCGGGAGGGGCCCTTTACAATGAGCAGTTCTTC. This sequence encodes CASSQVLAGGALYNEQFF.

This sequence joins TRBV4-1 and TRBJ2-7; tentative D call: TRBD1 (6 bases). Germline V gene lookup returns CDR1 MGHRA and CDR2 YSYEKL. The germline V and J ends were trimmed by 0 bases and 5 bases, with 14 bases remaining between them. The CDR3 is 15 residues long. The CDR3 here is CASSQEGAPNDEQYF. CDR3 in DNA: TGCGCCAGCAGCCAAGAGGGGGCCCCGAATGACGAGCAGTACTTC.

Only a few counts were recorded for this clone. The chain combines TRBV7-8 with TRBJ2-7; TRBD1 might be the D (5 bases). Germline CDR1 and CDR2: SGHVS and FQNEAQ. The length of the CDR3 is 17 residues. Trimming pared 2 bases from V and 3 bases from J, leaving 20 bases between. The CDR3: CASSLRFSGKMGYEQYF. The DNA for the CDR3 is TGTGCCAGCAGCTTAAGGTTCTCAGGGAAAATGGGCTACGAGCAGTACTTC.

The CDR3 sequence is CASTRDRQNTEAFF. DNA of the CDR3: TGTGCCAGCACCCGAGACAGACAGAACACTGAAGCTTTCTTT. The J gene is TRBJ1-1, the V gene TRBV6-5, with D possibly TRBD1 on 5 matching bases. V lost 7 bases and J lost 1, with 13 bases in between. Germline V gene lookup returns CDR1 MNHEY and CDR2 SVGAGI. The CDR3 totals 14 residues.

This rearrangement joins TRBV5-1 to TRBJ2-1; TRBD2 matches at 8 bases. Trimming took 0 bases from V and 3 from J; bases not matched to a gene: 5. Germline CDR1 SGHRS, CDR2 YFSETQ. The CDR3 runs 16 residues. The CDR3 DNA is TGCGCCAGCAGCTTGGATGGTAGCGGGGACTACAATGAGCAGTTCTTC. Translated: CASSLDGSGDYNEQFF.

V is TRBV5-1 and J is TRBJ1-1; 7 bases align to TRBD1. Germline V gene sequence: CDR1 SGHRS, CDR2 YFSETQ. With V trimmed by 4 bases and J by 1 base, 4 bases remained unmatched. The CDR3 contains 14 residues. In DNA, the CDR3 is TGCGCCAGCAGCACCGGGACAGCGAACACTGAAGCTTTCTTT. Protein sequence: CASSTGTANTEAFF.

The rearrangement joins TRBV20-1 to TRBJ2-4, with 10 nucleotides matching TRBD2. Germline-derived CDR1 and CDR2 are DFQATT and SNEGSKA (reference sequence). V shed 3 bases and J 8 bases; nucleotides not matched to a gene: 13. The CDR3 totals 16 residues. In DNA form, the CDR3 reads TGCAGTGCTAGTTTCTCTAGCGGGGGAGGGTTGGACATTCAGTACTTC. It yields the protein CSASFSSGGGLDIQYF.